This T cell receptor (beta chain) is drawn from a study of blood T cell repertoires in COVID-19 (dated by TCRdb to 2019 to 2021). Study-wide context: Samples from collaborators originated in the United States, Italy and Spain and spanned both the acute and convalescent phases of COVID-19. The sample metadata nearly always contained a de-identified subject ID, COVID-19 status, age in years and sex. Samples came from the ongoing ImmuneRACE study (first 160 participants) plus 1,254 subjects from 6 global collaborators. A freely available public database, intended as a resource for researchers studying the immune response to SARS-CoV-2, is where the repertoires were released. The dataset comprised deeply sampled blood TCRbeta repertoires from subjects exposed to, actively infected with, or recovered from COVID-19. Where available, HLA class I and class II types were taken from metadata supplied by the sample provider and were not determined by assay-based typing. The material from the prospective study consisted of cDNA or gDNA derived from T cells, B-cell-depleted T cells, or PBMCs.

TCRbeta CDR3 regions were amplified from genomic DNA by means of the immunoSEQ Assay, a bias-controlled multiplex PCR. Turning to the authors' computational methods: The number of nucleated cells in each sample was estimated by amplification of reference gene primers within the assay. To quantify the absolute abundance of each unique TCRbeta CDR3 rearrangement, sequence reads were collapsed and filtered. Productive Simpson clonality was computed per sample as the square root of Simpson's diversity index over productive rearrangements. The immuneACCESS repertoire file appears here via TCRdb, limited to in-frame rearrangements. These files lack a portion of the clones; in checked studies, under half of the deficit traces to unresolved V genes, and the cause of the others is not known. That table furnishes V, J and clone size, whereas the DNA furnished D and trimming. This sample gives about 250,000 clones in total; just under 85% of them show up just once. The top ten hold roughly 10% of the sample.

The collaborating institutions used their own protocols to collect whole blood in K2EDTA tubes. Collaborator samples were shipped for TCRbeta analysis as frozen whole blood, isolated PBMCs, or DNA extracted from either sample type. What the research found in general, with its limitations: The quantity of clinical and demographic metadata differed by source and by participant and was supplied without curation.

Turning to this clone: Its antigen is unknown. No base quality information exists; no much larger clone differs at one position.

The V and J ends are trimmed by 3 bases and 5 bases, leaving 10 bases between them. From a lookup of the germline V gene, CDR1 and CDR2 are KGHDR and SFDVKD. The CDR3 spans 13 residues, from the cysteine through the phenylalanine. Only the CDR3 DNA stays, 39 bases, in frame from base 1. This receptor was obtained from a man at least 80 years old with acute or convalescent COVID-19. Rearrangement joined TRBV24-1 to TRBJ2-7; TRBD2 is perhaps the D gene, given 6 matching bases. Sample: peripheral blood. The CDR3 amino acid sequence is: CATSDPSGHEQYF. In nucleotides, the sequence is TGTGCCACCAGTGATCCCAGCGGGCACGAGCAGTACTTC.